This TCR beta chain was observed in a study of cytomegalovirus exposure and HLA in healthy donors. J lost 4 bases, V lost 4 bases, and 9 bases had no gene match. From germline, CDR1 is SEHNR and CDR2 FQNEAQ (reference sequence). The CDR3 is 15 residues long. The study ran its PCR with 60 Vbeta and 13 Jbeta primers. Sequencing used immunoSEQ multiplex PCR; TCRdb keeps in-frame clones, though not all of them. This table holds around 230,000 clones, around 79% found once. This chain connects TRBV7-9 to TRBJ2-7; 8 bases match TRBD1. Sequencing used PBMCs. The origin of this receptor is a male donor in good health and CMV-seronegative. The CDR3: CASSSPGTGRYEQYF. CDR3 nucleotides: TGTGCCAGCAGCTCCCCGGGGACAGGCAGATACGAGCAGTACTTC.